The 30 T cell receptor beta chains listed next were all sequenced from one sample in a study of blood T cell repertoires in COVID-19. Clones were read by immunoSEQ multiplex PCR, and TCRdb kept only the in-frame ones, dropping some. The data show roughly 700,000 clones, 75% to 90% seen once. The sample consisted of peripheral blood. These receptors originate from a woman between 18 and 29 years old with acute or convalescent COVID-19.

This clone was counted a few times. This sequence joins TRBV21-1 and TRBJ2-1; the D call TRBD1 from the table was never checked on the DNA. TRBV21-1 is tagged as a pseudogene. This CDR3 contains 17 residues. This chain's CDR3 is CASSKGSGGPIYNEQFF. CDR3 bases: TGTGCCAGCAGCAAAGGGTCAGGGGGGCCCATATACAATGAGCAGTTCTTC.

This chain uses TRBV7-2 with TRBJ1-1; D is unclear. The CDR3 length is 15 residues. CDR1 and CDR2 from the germline V gene are SGHTA and FQGNSA. V lost 5 bases and J lost 0, with 13 bases in between. The CDR3 reads CASSLLGRLNTEAFF. The CDR3 nucleotides read TGTGCCAGCAGCCTACTAGGACGGCTGAACACTGAAGCTTTCTTT. The full variable domain, its missing parts supplied by reference TRBV7-2 and TRBJ1-1, is GAGVSQSPSNKVTEKGKDVELRCDPISGHTALYWYRQSLGQGLEFLIYFQGNSAPDKSGLPSDRFSAERTGGSVSTLTIQRTQQEDSAVYLCASSLLGRLNTEAFFGQGTRLTVV.

V and J are TRBV7-2 and TRBJ1-4, with TRBD1 matching over 8 bases. V lost 6 bases and J lost 8; bases outside the gene matches: 11. Germline V CDR1 and CDR2: SGHTA, FQGNSA. The CDR3 runs 15 residues. The CDR3 region has the DNA TGTGCCAGCAGATACGACAGGGGAGGTAGAGAAAAACTGTTTTTT. Amino acids: CASRYDRGGREKLFF.

This chain joins TRBV10-2 and TRBJ1-2; 11 bases line up with TRBD1. The germline V gene encodes CDR1 WSHSY and CDR2 SAAADI. The CDR3 sequence is 14 residues long. The V gene end was trimmed by 6 bases and the J gene end by 7 bases; junction bases not matched to a gene: 7. The CDR3 nucleotides read TGCGCCAGCAGAGAGGACAGGGGGCGTGTTGGCTACACCTTC. Its translation: CASREDRGRVGYTF.

The genes are TRBV6-2 or TRBV6-3 and TRBJ2-1; the D gene is possibly TRBD1 (6 bases). This CDR3 has 14 residues. Germline V gene lookup returns CDR1 MNHEY and CDR2 SVGEGT. Trimming removed 2 bases at V and 4 bases at J, with 9 bases between. The CDR3, as DNA: TGTGCCAGCAGTTACCCGGACAGTTACAATGAGCAGTTCTTC. This codes for CASSYPDSYNEQFF.

V gene TRBV2 combines with J gene TRBJ2-2, with 12 bases lining up with TRBD2. The length of the CDR3 is 16 residues. The V and J ends lost 7 bases and 3 bases, in that order; junction bases with no gene match: 6. CDR1 and CDR2 from the germline V gene are SNHLY and FYNNEI. The DNA for the CDR3 is TGTGCCAGCAACCCTAGCGGGGGGGTTGACACCGGGGAGCTGTTTTTT. Encoded protein: CASNPSGGVDTGELFF.

The chain recombines TRBV19 with TRBJ1-2; perhaps TRBD1 as D (5 bases). This CDR3 contains 13 residues. Trimming took off 6 bases at V and 4 bases at J, with 12 bases between the two ends. Germline loops: CDR1 LNHDA, CDR2 SQIVND (reference sequence). CDR3 nucleotides: TGTGCCAGTAGAACTAATGGGGCCTATGGCTACACCTTC. Its protein product is CASRTNGAYGYTF.

The chain combines TRBV6-6 with TRBJ1-6; no firm D call. Trimming shortened V by 7 bases and J by 8 bases, and 12 bases separated the two germline ends. Germline CDR1 MNHNY, CDR2 SVGAGI (reference sequence). CDR3 length equals 13 residues. The DNA for the CDR3 is TGTGCCAGCACCGAGCGGGATCATTCACCCCTCCACTTT. Amino acids: CASTERDHSPLHF.

The chain has TRBV2 and TRBJ1-5; the match to TRBD1 covers 7 bases. Germline CDR1 and CDR2: SNHLY and FYNNEI. Trimming took 4 bases from V and 0 from J; bases not matched to a gene: 6. This CDR3 is built from 16 residues. CDR3 in amino acids: CASSGGTDPSNQPQHF. Here the CDR3 DNA reads TGTGCCAGCAGTGGGGGGACAGATCCTAGCAATCAGCCCCAGCATTTT.

V usage is TRBV12-5 and J usage is TRBJ2-3; 7 nucleotides line up with TRBD1. CDR3 length: 17 residues. Per germline, CDR1 LGHNT and CDR2 FRNRAP. Trimming at V came to 6 bases and at J to 6 bases, leaving 18 bases not matched to a gene. CDR3 region: CASGLPPDRVFSDTQYF. CDR3 coding DNA: TGTGCTAGTGGCCTACCACCTGACAGGGTCTTTAGTGATACGCAGTATTTT.

The genes are TRBV2 and TRBJ1-1; D perhaps matches TRBD1 (5 bases). CDR1 is SNHLY, CDR2 FYNNEI, per germline. This CDR3 comprises 13 residues. Trimming shortened V by 10 bases and J by 0 bases, and 12 bases separated the two germline ends. CDR3 coding DNA: TGTGCCACCAGGGAGTTCATGAACACTGAAGCTTTCTTT. This sequence encodes CATREFMNTEAFF. The entire variable domain, with the rest obtained from reference TRBV2 and TRBJ1-1, is as follows: EPEVTQTPSHQVTQMGQEVILRCVPISNHLYFYWYRQILGQKVEFLVSFYNNEISEKSEIFDDQFSVERPDGSNFTLKIRSTKLEDSAMYFCATREFMNTEAFFGQGTRLTVV.

The chain employs TRBV20-1 and TRBJ1-1, with D maybe TRBD1 (5 bases). CDR1 DFQATT and CDR2 SNEGSKA come from the germline V gene (reference sequence). The CDR3 spans 15 residues. Trimming left V 3 bases short and J 4 bases short, with 18 bases between. CDR3 bases: TGCAGTGCTAGTCGCCTCTCCGGGAGGGGCACTGAAGCTTTCTTT. Protein product: CSASRLSGRGTEAFF.

This sequence joins TRBV2 and TRBJ2-7; 7 bases line up with TRBD2. Germline V gene sequence: CDR1 SNHLY, CDR2 FYNNEI. The CDR3 totals 18 residues. Trimming removed 7 bases from V and 4 bases from J; junction bases left unmatched: 22. CDR3 in DNA: TGTGCCAGCAAAGGTCTAGCTGGACACGGGGGGAAAAGTTACGAGCAGTACTTC. Its protein is CASKGLAGHGGKSYEQYF.

CDR3 nucleotides: TGTGCCAGCAGCCAATATTGGACCCTCAGGGGCGCCCAATACGAGCAGTACTTC. It specifies CASSQYWTLRGAQYEQYF. The rearrangement links TRBV13 to TRBJ2-7; D is perhaps TRBD1 (6 bases). The length of the CDR3 is 18 residues. V was shortened by 5 bases and J by 4 bases, with 27 bases between the two germline ends. Germline CDR1 and CDR2: PRHDT and FYEKMQ (reference sequence).

This chain joins TRBV25-1 and TRBJ1-6, with D uncertain. CDR1 MGHDK and CDR2 SYGVNS come from the germline V gene. This CDR3 spans 16 amino acids. Deletions cut 4 bases from V and 0 bases from J, with 10 bases between. The CDR3 loop is CASSGDWSSYNSPLHF. The CDR3 coding sequence is TGTGCCAGCAGTGGCGACTGGAGCTCCTATAATTCACCCCTCCACTTT.

This chain uses TRBV5-6 with TRBJ1-1; the match to TRBD1 covers 7 bases. From germline, CDR1 is SGHDT and CDR2 YYEEEE. The V and J ends lost 2 bases and 11 bases, in that order; junction bases with no gene match: 9. The CDR3 covers 13 residues. CDR3: CASSFYRGSGAFF. In DNA, the CDR3 is TGTGCCAGCAGCTTCTACAGGGGCTCCGGGGCTTTCTTT.

This clone turned up a few times. This chain links TRBV19 with TRBJ1-2, with D possibly TRBD1 on 6 matching bases. CDR1 LNHDA and CDR2 SQIVND come from the germline V gene (reference sequence). V was cut by 4 bases and J by 2 bases, with 26 bases left in between. CDR3 size: 19 residues. The DNA for the CDR3 is TGTGCCAGTAGTACCACCGCAATGGGGGCTACAGGCCCCAACTATGGCTACACCTTC. Amino acids: CASSTTAMGATGPNYGYTF. Combining the CDR3 with reference TRBV19 and TRBJ1-2 gives the whole variable domain DGGITQSPKYLFRKEGQNVTLSCEQNLNHDAMYWYRQDPGQGLRLIYYSQIVNDFQKGDIAEGYSVSREKKESFPLTVTSAQKNPTAFYLCASSTTAMGATGPNYGYTFGSGTRLTVV.

The gene calls are TRBV19 and TRBJ1-1, with D tentatively TRBD1 (5 bases). Germline V gives CDR1 LNHDA, CDR2 SQIVND (reference sequence). The V end lost 5 bases, the J end lost 5 bases, and 15 bases lay between the germline ends. This CDR3 contains 14 residues. The CDR3 protein is CASSYSGGNTEAFF. CDR3 DNA sequence: TGTGCCAGTAGTTACAGCGGGGGTAATACTGAAGCTTTCTTT.

The J gene is TRBJ1-5, the V gene TRBV30; possible D gene TRBD1, 6 bases. From germline, CDR1 is GTSNPN and CDR2 SVGIG (reference sequence). The CDR3 is made up of 13 amino acids. The V and J ends lost 1 base and 5 bases respectively, with 9 bases between them. The CDR3 sequence: CAWSGGGDQPQHF. In nucleotides, the CDR3 is TGTGCCTGGAGTGGTGGGGGCGATCAGCCCCAGCATTTT.

The V call is TRBV7-9, the J call TRBJ2-3; TRBD1 is a possible D gene (5 bases). Trimming left V 5 bases short and J 6 bases short, with 18 bases between. Germline V gene lookup returns CDR1 SEHNR and CDR2 FQNEAQ (reference sequence). This CDR3 contains 15 residues. CDR3 amino acids: CASSIRADLGDTQYF. CDR3 DNA sequence: TGTGCCAGCAGCATCAGGGCCGACCTGGGGGATACGCAGTATTTT.

This clone was recorded once. The CDR3 DNA sequence: TGTGCCAGCAGCCGACAGGGGACCTACGAGCAGTACTTC. Translated, it gives CASSRQGTYEQYF. The chain couples TRBV3-1 (or the pseudogene TRBV3-2) to TRBJ2-7; the match to TRBD1 covers 8 bases. V lost 4 bases to trimming and J lost 2 bases; unmatched junction nucleotides: 1. The CDR3 extends over 13 amino acids. Looked up from germline, CDR1 is LGHDT and CDR2 is YNNKEL (reference sequence).

The chain uses TRBV7-9 and TRBJ1-1, with D perhaps matching TRBD1 (5 bases). This CDR3 has 14 residues. V was trimmed by 0 bases and J by 1 base, leaving 6 bases between them. The germline gives CDR1 SEHNR, CDR2 FQNEAQ (reference sequence). The DNA for the CDR3 is TGTGCCAGCAGCTTAGCCGGGGGGAACACTGAAGCTTTCTTT. It yields the protein CASSLAGGNTEAFF. The whole variable domain, remainder taken from reference TRBV7-9 and TRBJ1-1, is DTGVSQNPRHKITKRGQNVTFRCDPISEHNRLYWYRQTLGQGPEFLTYFQNEAQLEKSRLLSDRFSAERPKGSFSTLEIQRTEQGDSAMYLCASSLAGGNTEAFFGQGTRLTVV.

The genes are TRBV28 and TRBJ1-2; D remains ambiguous. Germline V gene lookup returns CDR1 MDHEN and CDR2 SYDVKM. The CDR3 covers 15 residues. V lost 2 bases and J 8 bases, leaving 18 bases between the germline ends. As DNA, the CDR3 is TGTGCCAGCAGTTTAACACGGGTTCGGGTTTCGGGCTACACCTTC. It encodes CASSLTRVRVSGYTF.

This chain's CDR3 is CASSLGGSQPQHF. The CDR3 DNA follows: TGTGCCAGCAGCTTGGGGGGTTCTCAGCCCCAGCATTTT. The chain couples TRBV11-2 to TRBJ1-5, with a possible D match to TRBD1 (5 bases). CDR3 size: 13 residues. CDR1 is SGHAT, CDR2 FQNNGV, per germline. Trimming shortened V by 3 bases and J by 6 bases, and 9 bases separated the two germline ends. The whole variable domain, filled in from reference TRBV11-2 and TRBJ1-5, reads EAGVAQSPRYKIIEKRQSVAFWCNPISGHATLYWYQQILGQGPKLLIQFQNNGVVDDSQLPKDRFSAERLKGVDSTLKIQPAKLEDSAVYLCASSLGGSQPQHFGDGTRLSIL.

The chain is built from TRBV4-1 and TRBJ1-1, with 8 bases fitting TRBD1. Trimming took 0 bases from V and 1 from J; bases not matched to a gene: 13. Germline CDR1 reads MGHRA; CDR2 reads YSYEKL. The CDR3 covers 19 residues. The CDR3 sequence is CASSQERRQGARANTEAFF. DNA of the CDR3: TGCGCCAGCAGCCAAGAGCGGAGGCAGGGGGCCCGGGCGAACACTGAAGCTTTCTTT.

V usage is TRBV27 and J usage is TRBJ2-7; the match to TRBD1 covers 10 bases. Germline V CDR1 and CDR2: MNHEY, SMNVEV (reference sequence). The V gene end was trimmed by 8 bases and the J gene end by 6 bases; junction bases not matched to a gene: 7. There are 13 residues in the CDR3. CDR3 bases: TGTGCCAGCGGGACAGGGGTCGGTCGCGAGCAGTACTTC. This sequence encodes CASGTGVGREQYF.

V gene TRBV12-3 or TRBV12-4 combines with J gene TRBJ1-1; 10 nucleotides match TRBD1. V shed 10 bases, J shed 1 base, and the junction held 3 bases outside the gene matches. CDR3 length equals 13 residues. The CDR3 DNA sequence: TGTGCCACCCGGACAGGGGGGAACACTGAAGCTTTCTTT. This sequence encodes CATRTGGNTEAFF.

This chain uses TRBV18 with TRBJ1-2; weak D call: TRBD1 (6 bases). V was shortened by 8 bases and J by 2 bases, with 18 bases between the two germline ends. CDR1 KGHSH and CDR2 LQKENI come from the germline V gene. The length of the CDR3 is 15 residues. Written as DNA, the CDR3 is TGTGCCAGCCCCCCAGGGGCAGGGGCGAACTATGGCTACACCTTC. It yields the protein CASPPGAGANYGYTF.

This clone was recorded a few times. The chain recombines TRBV12-5 with TRBJ2-1, with 10 bases matching TRBD1. Germline values: CDR1 LGHNT, CDR2 FRNRAP. CDR3 length: 15 amino acids. Trimming took 6 bases from V and 1 from J; bases not matched to a gene: 3. Written as DNA, the CDR3 is TGTGCTAGTGGGCCGGACAGGGGGTCCTACAATGAGCAGTTCTTC. Its translation: CASGPDRGSYNEQFF.

For this clone: Other DNA sequences within the sample encode an identical CDR3. The chain carries TRBV21-1 and TRBJ2-1; the DNA was not compared with TRBD1, the D call given in the table. TRBV21-1 is deemed a pseudogene. There are 19 residues in the CDR3. The CDR3 DNA sequence: TGTGCCAGCAGCAAAGAACGGGGCGGGGGAGCCTACAGGGGGTGTGAGCAGTTCTTC. This gives the protein CASSKERGGGAYRGCEQFF.